This is a list of T cell receptor beta chains from one sample in a study of T cell responses to AZD1222 COVID-19 vaccine. Assay used: immunoSEQ multiplex PCR; TCRdb lists only in-frame clones, some missing. The table has over 150,000 clones, about nine tenths seen once; the top ten hold roughly 6.5%. Material: peripheral blood, obtained on day 0 of AZD1222 vaccination. Receptor source: an adult in good health. Both conserved end residues are part of each CDR3. D genes are given only for firm matches.

J gene | V gene | D gene | CDR3 protein
TRBJ1-2 | TRBV7-9 | - | CASSPRLSNYGYTF
TRBJ2-5 | TRBV7-3 | TRBD2 | CASSPTSARETQYF
TRBJ1-1 | TRBV28 | - | CASRTPRQSMNTEAFF
TRBJ1-2 | TRBV4-1 | - | CASQPAGEDYGYTF
TRBJ2-1 | TRBV30 | TRBD2 | CAWRGVGWREDNEQFF
TRBJ1-3 | TRBV19 | - | CASRRQTSGNTIYF
TRBJ1-5 | TRBV19 | - | CASSKIRGAGNQPQHF
TRBJ1-4 | TRBV5-1 | - | CASSTETGEKLFF
TRBJ2-3 | TRBV24-1 | - | CATEGSPTDTQYF
TRBJ2-1 | TRBV5-1 | TRBD2 | CASSLERGLAGGNNEQFF
TRBJ1-1 | TRBV19 | - | CASSQGTNTEAFF
TRBJ2-1 | TRBV11-2 | - | CASSLVPDNEQFF
TRBJ2-7 | TRBV4-1 | - | CASSQMVGFSYEQYF
TRBJ2-2 | TRBV6-5 | - | CASSYSRTGELFF